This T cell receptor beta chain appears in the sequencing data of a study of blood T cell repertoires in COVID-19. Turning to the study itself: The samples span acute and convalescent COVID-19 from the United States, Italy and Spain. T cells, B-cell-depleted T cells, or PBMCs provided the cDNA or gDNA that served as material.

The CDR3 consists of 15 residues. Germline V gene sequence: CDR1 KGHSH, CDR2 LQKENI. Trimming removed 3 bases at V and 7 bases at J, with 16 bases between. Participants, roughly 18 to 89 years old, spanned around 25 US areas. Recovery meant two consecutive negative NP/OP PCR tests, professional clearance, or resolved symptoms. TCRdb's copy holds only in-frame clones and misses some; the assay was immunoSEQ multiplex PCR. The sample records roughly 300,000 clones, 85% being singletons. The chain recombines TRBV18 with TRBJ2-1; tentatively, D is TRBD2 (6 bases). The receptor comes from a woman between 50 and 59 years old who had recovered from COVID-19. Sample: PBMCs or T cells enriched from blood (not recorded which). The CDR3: CASSPGGITVNEQFF. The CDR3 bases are TGTGCCAGCTCACCTGGAGGGATAACGGTTAATGAGCAGTTCTTC.